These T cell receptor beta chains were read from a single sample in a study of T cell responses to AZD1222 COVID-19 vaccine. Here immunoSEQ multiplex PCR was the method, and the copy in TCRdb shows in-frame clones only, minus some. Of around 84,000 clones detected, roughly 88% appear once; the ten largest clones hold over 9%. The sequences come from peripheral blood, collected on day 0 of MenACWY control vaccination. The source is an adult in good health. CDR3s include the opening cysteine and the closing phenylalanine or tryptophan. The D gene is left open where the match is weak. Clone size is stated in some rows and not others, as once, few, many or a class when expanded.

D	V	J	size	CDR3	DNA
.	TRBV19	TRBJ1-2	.	CASSIGQGTNYGYTF	TGTGCCAGTAGTATCGGGCAGGGCACTAACTATGGCTACACCTTC
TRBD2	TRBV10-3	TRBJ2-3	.	CAITPPSAGSTDTQYF	TGTGCCATCACCCCCCCGTCAGCGGGGAGCACAGATACGCAGTATTTT
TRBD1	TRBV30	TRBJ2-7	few	CAWDRGSYEQYF	TGTGCCTGGGACAGGGGCTCCTACGAGCAGTACTTC
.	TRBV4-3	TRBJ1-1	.	CASSQGLQGRAEAFF	TGCGCCAGCAGCCAAGGGCTCCAGGGCCGGGCTGAAGCTTTCTTT
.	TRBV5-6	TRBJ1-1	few	CASSVQGSAEAFF	TGTGCCAGCAGCGTTCAGGGGAGCGCTGAAGCTTTCTTT
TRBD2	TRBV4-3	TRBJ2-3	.	CASSHYGTSKTDTQYF	TGCGCCAGCAGCCATTACGGGACTAGCAAAACAGATACGCAGTATTTT
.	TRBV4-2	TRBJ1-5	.	CASSQDWGQPQHF	TGTGCCAGCAGCCAAGATTGGGGGCAGCCCCAGCATTTT
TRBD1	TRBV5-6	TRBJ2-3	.	CASSPQGALTDTQYF	TGTGCCAGCAGCCCGCAGGGGGCCCTCACAGATACGCAGTATTTT
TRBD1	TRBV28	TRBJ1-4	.	CASSATGETNEKLFF	TGTGCCAGCAGTGCGACAGGGGAAACTAATGAAAAACTGTTTTTT
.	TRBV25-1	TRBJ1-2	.	CASTAFGGDIYGYTF	TGTGCCAGCACCGCCTTTGGAGGGGATATCTATGGCTACACCTTC
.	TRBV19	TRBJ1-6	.	CASSVGNSPLHF	TGTGCCAGTAGTGTGGGGAATTCACCCCTCCACTTT
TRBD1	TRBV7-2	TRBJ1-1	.	CASMIQGLGTEAFF	TGTGCCAGCATGATACAGGGGTTGGGCACTGAAGCTTTCTTT
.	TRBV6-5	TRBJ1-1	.	CASRQGPHTEAFF	TGTGCCAGCAGACAGGGCCCGCACACTGAAGCTTTCTTT
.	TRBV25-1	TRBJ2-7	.	CASSESGVPSPYEQYF	TGTGCCAGCAGTGAGTCCGGGGTTCCTTCCCCCTACGAGCAGTACTTC
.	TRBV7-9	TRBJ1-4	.	CASSQQKGLNEKLFF	TGTGCCAGCAGCCAGCAGAAGGGTCTTAATGAAAAACTGTTTTTT
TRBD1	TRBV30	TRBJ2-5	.	CAWDRVGETQYF	TGTGCCTGGGACAGGGTGGGAGAGACCCAGTACTTC
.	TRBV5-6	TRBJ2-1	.	CASSWYHEQFF	TGTGCCAGCAGCTGGTATCATGAGCAGTTCTTC
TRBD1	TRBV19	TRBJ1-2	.	CASSPRGRNDGYTF	TGTGCCAGTAGCCCCAGGGGGCGCAACGATGGCTACACCTTC
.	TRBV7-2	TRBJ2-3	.	CASSLDGQTTDTQYF	TGTGCCAGCAGCTTAGACGGGCAGACCACAGATACGCAGTATTTT
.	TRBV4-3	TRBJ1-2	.	CASSQDGQLYGYTF	TGCGCCAGCAGCCAAGATGGACAACTCTATGGCTACACCTTC
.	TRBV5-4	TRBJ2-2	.	CASSPDTANTGELFF	TGTGCCAGCAGCCCGGACACCGCGAACACCGGGGAGCTGTTTTTT
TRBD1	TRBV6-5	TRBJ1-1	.	CASRKDRGPTEAFF	TGTGCCAGCCGGAAAGACAGGGGGCCCACTGAAGCTTTCTTT
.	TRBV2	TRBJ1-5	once	CASSEEGGNQPQHF	TGTGCCAGCAGTGAAGAGGGAGGCAATCAGCCCCAGCATTTT
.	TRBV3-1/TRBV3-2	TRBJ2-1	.	CASSLGSSYNEQFF	TGTGCCAGCAGCCTAGGAAGCTCCTACAATGAGCAGTTCTTC
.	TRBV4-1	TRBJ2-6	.	CASRLTDSGANVLTF	TGCGCCAGCAGACTGACAGACTCTGGGGCCAACGTCCTGACTTTC
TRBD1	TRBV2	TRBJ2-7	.	CASRTGGLTYEQYF	TGTGCCAGCAGGACAGGGGGTTTAACCTACGAGCAGTACTTC
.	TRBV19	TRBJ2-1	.	CASSIGGTLAYNEQFF	TGTGCCAGTAGTATAGGTGGGACTCTTGCCTACAATGAGCAGTTCTTC
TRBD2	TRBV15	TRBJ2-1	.	CATSRPGLAVNEQFF	TGTGCCACCAGCAGACCGGGACTAGCGGTCAATGAGCAGTTCTTC
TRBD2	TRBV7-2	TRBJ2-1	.	CASSPWTSGPYNEQFF	TGTGCCAGCAGCCCCTGGACTAGCGGGCCTTACAATGAGCAGTTCTTC
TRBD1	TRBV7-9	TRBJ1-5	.	CASSQTGGEQPQHF	TGTGCCAGCAGCCAGACAGGGGGCGAGCAGCCCCAGCATTTT
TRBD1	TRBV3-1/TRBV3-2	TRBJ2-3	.	CASSQGTGYTDTQYF	TGTGCCAGCAGCCAAGGGACAGGTTACACAGATACGCAGTATTTT
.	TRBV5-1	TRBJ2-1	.	CASSLARTGSSYNEQFF	TGCGCCAGCAGCTTGGCGCGGACGGGAAGCTCCTACAATGAGCAGTTCTTC
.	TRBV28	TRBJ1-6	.	CASSSPPGQQPLHF	TGTGCCAGCAGTTCCCCCCCCGGACAGCAACCCCTCCACTTT
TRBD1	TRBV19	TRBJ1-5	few	CASSTRAQGASNQPQHF	TGTGCCAGTAGTACACGGGCTCAGGGGGCGAGCAATCAGCCCCAGCATTTT
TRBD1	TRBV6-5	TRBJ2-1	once	CASSRDRDGNEQFF	TGTGCCAGCAGTAGGGACAGGGACGGCAATGAGCAGTTCTTC
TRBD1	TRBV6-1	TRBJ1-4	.	CASSGDREVRGGEKLFF	TGTGCCAGCAGTGGGGACAGGGAGGTGAGGGGTGGCGAAAAACTGTTTTTT
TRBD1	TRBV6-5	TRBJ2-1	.	CASRPTGENYNEQFF	TGTGCCAGCAGGCCGACAGGGGAAAACTACAATGAGCAGTTCTTC
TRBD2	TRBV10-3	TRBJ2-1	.	CAISESPAGGKAEQFF	TGTGCCATCAGTGAGTCCCCTGCGGGGGGCAAAGCTGAGCAGTTCTTC
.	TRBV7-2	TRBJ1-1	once	CASSLEPTGSVRRGTEAFF	TGTGCCAGCAGCCTAGAACCCACAGGGAGCGTACGTCGGGGCACTGAAGCTTTCTTT
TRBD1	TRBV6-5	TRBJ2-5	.	CASGTGTRETQYF	TGTGCCAGCGGGACAGGGACCCGGGAGACCCAGTACTTC